The 15 T cell receptor beta chains given below trace back to one sample, sequenced in a study of blood T cell repertoires in COVID-19. Profiling relied on immunoSEQ multiplex PCR, and the TCRdb table lists in-frame clones only, not all of them. The top ten clones hold 10% to 13% of a sample with more than 200,000 clones, roughly 85% of them seen once. The material sequenced was PBMCs or T cells enriched from blood (not recorded which). The receptors derive from a man aged 25 to 45 who had recovered from COVID-19.

V gene TRBV3-1 (or the pseudogene TRBV3-2) combines with J gene TRBJ2-1, with a tentative D call TRBD1 (7 bases). CDR3 length: 17 residues. Per the germline V gene, CDR1 is LGHDT and CDR2 is YNNKEL (reference sequence). Trimming removed 4 bases at V and 9 bases at J, with 25 bases between. This CDR3 is CASSLNRGAAGPSEQFF. The CDR3 DNA sequence: TGTGCCAGCAGCCTGAACAGGGGAGCGGCGGGGCCTAGTGAGCAGTTCTTC.

In DNA, the CDR3 is TGTGCCATCAGGGACAGGGGCGGCTATGGCTACACCTTC. This encodes CAIRDRGGYGYTF. The chain recombines TRBV10-3 with TRBJ1-2, with 9 bases that match TRBD1. CDR1 and CDR2 (germline): ENHRY, SYGVKD. CDR3 length equals 13 residues. J was trimmed by 4 bases and V by 6 bases; bases with no gene match: 3.

The chain carries TRBV10-3 and TRBJ1-1; 8 nucleotides match TRBD1. V trimming: 10 bases; J trimming: 1 base; junction bases outside the gene matches: 5. The CDR3 runs 13 residues. Germline values: CDR1 ENHRY, CDR2 SYGVKD. CDR3 bases: TGTGCCACCTTGGGACAGGAGAACACTGAAGCTTTCTTT. This sequence encodes CATLGQENTEAFF.

The rearrangement links TRBV29-1 to TRBJ1-1; D is uncertain. Germline loops: CDR1 SQVTM, CDR2 ANQGSEA. The V end lost 2 bases, the J end lost 4 bases, and 14 bases lay between the germline ends. The CDR3 contains 14 residues. The CDR3 coding sequence is TGCAGCGTTGAACGGGAAAGAGGGTCCACTGAAGCTTTCTTT. This sequence encodes CSVERERGSTEAFF.

The genes are TRBV5-1 and TRBJ1-1; tentative D call: TRBD1 (5 bases). Trimming left V 4 bases short and J 1 base short, with 8 bases between. The CDR3 sequence is 13 residues long. CDR1 and CDR2 (germline): SGHRS, YFSETQ. CDR3 coding DNA: TGCGCCAGCAGCCTCGACAGGAACACTGAAGCTTTCTTT. This gives the protein CASSLDRNTEAFF.

This sequence joins TRBV11-2 and TRBJ1-2; D gene uncertain. The CDR3 has 13 amino acids. The germline V and J ends were trimmed by 8 bases and 4 bases, with 14 bases remaining between them. Germline V gene lookup returns CDR1 SGHAT and CDR2 FQNNGV. This CDR3 is CASQPSSGYGYTF. The CDR3, as DNA: TGTGCCAGCCAACCGTCCTCGGGCTATGGCTACACCTTC.

The chain couples TRBV6-2 or TRBV6-3 to TRBJ2-7; 8 bases match TRBD1. J gave up 2 bases and V 0 bases, and 3 bases lay outside the gene matches. Germline V gene data show CDR1 as MNHEY and CDR2 as SVGEGT. This CDR3 spans 15 amino acids. This chain's CDR3 is CASSYSPTGAYEQYF. CDR3 coding DNA: TGTGCCAGCAGTTACTCCCCGACAGGGGCCTACGAGCAGTACTTC.

The count of this clone is one. The chain couples TRBV5-4 to TRBJ2-1; a weak D match, TRBD1 (5 bases). In germline, CDR1 is SGHNT, CDR2 YYREEE (reference sequence). V lost 3 bases and J 7 bases, leaving 14 bases between the germline ends. The CDR3 runs 14 residues. The CDR3, as DNA: TGTGCCAGCAGCTCCAGGGCAGGGCTAAATGAGCAGTTCTTC. It yields the protein CASSSRAGLNEQFF.

The V and J genes are TRBV11-2 and TRBJ2-7; D is unclear. This CDR3 is 12 amino acids long. V was shortened by 0 bases and J by 7 bases, with 7 bases between the two germline ends. Germline V CDR1 and CDR2: SGHAT, FQNNGV. CDR3 protein: CASSLETGEQYF. CDR3 bases: TGTGCCAGCAGCTTAGAAACCGGGGAGCAGTACTTC.

The chain uses TRBV4-3 and TRBJ2-2; TRBD2 aligns across 9 bases. The germline gives CDR1 LGHNA, CDR2 YSLEER. V trimming: 3 bases; J trimming: 5 bases; junction bases outside the gene matches: 13. The CDR3 contains 18 residues. DNA for the CDR3: TGCGCCAGCAGCCAGAGACTTTTAGCGGGGGAACCGACCGGGGAGCTGTTTTTT. It is translated as CASSQRLLAGEPTGELFF.

This sequence joins TRBV7-2 and TRBJ2-7; D is perhaps TRBD2 (6 bases). The V end lost 5 bases, the J end lost 7 bases, and 15 bases lay between the germline ends. This CDR3 has 13 residues. CDR1 and CDR2 from the germline V gene are SGHTA and FQGNSA. The CDR3 DNA is TGTGCCAGCAGCCACGGAGGGCCGGGTGAGCAGTACTTC. Encoded protein: CASSHGGPGEQYF.

V gene TRBV29-1 combines with J gene TRBJ2-5; tentative D call: TRBD1 (6 bases). The CDR3 has 16 amino acids. Germline assignment: CDR1 SQVTM and CDR2 ANQGSEA. Trimming took off 4 bases at V and 2 bases at J, with 20 bases between the two ends. The CDR3 sequence: CSVASRQARGQETQYF. CDR3 DNA sequence: TGCAGCGTTGCCTCCCGACAGGCTCGAGGGCAAGAGACCCAGTACTTC.

The CDR3 loop reads CATSREAEKLFF. In nucleotides, the CDR3 is TGTGCCACCAGCAGAGAGGCGGAGAAACTGTTTTTT. The rearrangement links TRBV15 to TRBJ1-4; no definite D call. Germline CDR1 and CDR2: LNHNV and YYDKDF (reference sequence). V was pared by 0 bases and J by 11 bases, with 7 bases between. The CDR3 length is 12 residues.

This sequence joins TRBV19 and TRBJ1-2; 8 bases match TRBD1. This CDR3 is built from 13 residues. The V gene end was trimmed by 5 bases and the J gene end by 4 bases; junction bases not matched to a gene: 3. Germline CDR1 is LNHDA and CDR2 is SQIVND (reference sequence). CDR3 bases: TGTGCCAGTAGTCTCGGGACAGGCTATGGCTACACCTTC. This gives the protein CASSLGTGYGYTF.

The chain joins TRBV12-5 to TRBJ2-5; D is unresolved. V was cut by 7 bases and J by 6 bases, with 12 bases left in between. CDR1 is LGHNT and CDR2 is FRNRAP in the germline V gene. This CDR3 spans 12 amino acids. CDR3 bases: TGTGCTAGTGCCCCCACATTGAAGACCCAGTACTTC. It codes for CASAPTLKTQYF.